The source of this TCR beta chain is a study of T cells in Graves' hyperthyroidism and ophthalmopathy. CDR3 length: 17 residues. The V gene's germline CDR1 is MNHEY and CDR2 SVGEGT. V gave up 5 bases and J gave up 7 bases; unmatched junction bases: 13. RNA transcripts served as the template for amplifying TCR beta CDR3 regions. The HTBI set primed first-round TCR CDR3 RT-PCR. TCRdb reprocessed the multiplex PCR reads via MiXCR and lists one record per CDR3 protein. The sample has 450,000 to 650,000 distinct CDR3 sequences; 11% to 15% are singletons. PBMCs stemmed from 10 ml fresh peripheral blood. This clonotype was detected many times.

The sample consisted of blood. This clonotype was sampled from a woman between 18 and 29 years old with Graves' ophthalmopathy. V is TRBV6-2 or TRBV6-3 and J is TRBJ2-1; TRBD2 matches at 11 bases. The CDR3 sequence is CASSKHPTSGSLNEQFF. The CDR3 region has the DNA TGTGCCAGCAGTAAACATCCCACTAGCGGGAGTTTGAATGAGCAGTTCTTC.